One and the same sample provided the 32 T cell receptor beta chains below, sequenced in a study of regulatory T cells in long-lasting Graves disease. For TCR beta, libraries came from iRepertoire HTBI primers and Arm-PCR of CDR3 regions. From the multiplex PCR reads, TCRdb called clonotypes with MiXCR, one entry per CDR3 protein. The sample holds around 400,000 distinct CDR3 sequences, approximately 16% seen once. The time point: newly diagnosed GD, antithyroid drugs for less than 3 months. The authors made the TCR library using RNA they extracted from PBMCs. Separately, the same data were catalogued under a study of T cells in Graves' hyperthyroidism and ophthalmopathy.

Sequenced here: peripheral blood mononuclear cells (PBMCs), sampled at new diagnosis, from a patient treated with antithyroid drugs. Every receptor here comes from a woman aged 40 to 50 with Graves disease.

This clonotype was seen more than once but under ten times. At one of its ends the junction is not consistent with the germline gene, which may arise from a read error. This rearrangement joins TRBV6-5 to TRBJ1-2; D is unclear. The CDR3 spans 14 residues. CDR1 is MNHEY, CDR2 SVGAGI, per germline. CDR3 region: CTSSYSGRSGGYTF. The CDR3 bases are TGTACCAGCAGTTACTCGGGGAGGTCGGGTGGCTACACCTTC.

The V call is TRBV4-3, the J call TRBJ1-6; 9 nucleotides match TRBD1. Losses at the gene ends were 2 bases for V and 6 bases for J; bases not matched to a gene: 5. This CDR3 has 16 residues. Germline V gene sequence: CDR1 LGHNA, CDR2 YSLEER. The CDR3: CASSQTGTGPNSPLHF. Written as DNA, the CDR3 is TGCGCCAGCAGCCAAACCGGGACAGGGCCTAATTCACCCCTCCACTTT.

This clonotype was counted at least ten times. The chain's CDR3 is CASSSGIGTQYF. The CDR3 bases are TGTGCCAGCAGTTCAGGGATTGGTACGCAGTATTTT. The chain has TRBV28 and TRBJ2-3, with D possibly TRBD1 on 5 matching bases. Germline CDR1 is MDHEN and CDR2 is SYDVKM. V was pared by 4 bases and J by 8 bases, with 10 bases between. This CDR3 has 12 amino acids. The full variable domain, rest sourced from reference TRBV28 and TRBJ2-3, is DVKVTQSSRYLVKRTGEKVFLECVQDMDHENMFWYRQDPGLGLRLIYFSYDVKMKEKGDIPEGYSVSREKKERFSLILESASTNQTSMYLCASSSGIGTQYFGPGTRLTVL.

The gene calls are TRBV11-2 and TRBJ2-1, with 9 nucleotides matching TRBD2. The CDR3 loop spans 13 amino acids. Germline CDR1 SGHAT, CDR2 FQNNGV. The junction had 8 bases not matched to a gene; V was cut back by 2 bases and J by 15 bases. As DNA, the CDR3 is TGTGCCAGCAGCTTACCCTTGGGACTAGCTCCGTTCTTC. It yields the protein CASSLPLGLAPFF.

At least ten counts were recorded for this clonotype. The CDR3 DNA follows: TGTGCCAGCAGCTCCGACGGGACTAGCCTCTACAATGAGCAGTTCTTC. This translates into CASSSDGTSLYNEQFF. V and J are TRBV7-8 and TRBJ2-1; 9 bases are a match to TRBD2. With 4 bases clipped from V and 3 bases from J, the junction kept 7 bases outside the gene matches. This CDR3 has 16 residues. Germline V gives CDR1 SGHVS, CDR2 FQNEAQ.

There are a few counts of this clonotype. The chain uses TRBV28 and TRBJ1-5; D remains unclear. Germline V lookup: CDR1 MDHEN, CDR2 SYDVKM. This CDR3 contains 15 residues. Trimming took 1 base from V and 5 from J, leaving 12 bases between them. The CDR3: CASSLSRLGDQPQHF. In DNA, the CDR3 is TGTGCCAGCAGTTTATCTCGGTTGGGCGATCAGCCCCAGCATTTT.

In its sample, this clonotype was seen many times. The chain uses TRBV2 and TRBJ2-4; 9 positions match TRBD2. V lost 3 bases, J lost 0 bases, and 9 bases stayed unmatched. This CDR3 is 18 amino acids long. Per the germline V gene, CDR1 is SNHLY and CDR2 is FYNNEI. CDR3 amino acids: CASSDRTSASLAKNIQYF. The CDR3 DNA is TGTGCCAGCAGTGACCGGACTAGCGCATCTTTAGCCAAAAACATTCAGTACTTC.

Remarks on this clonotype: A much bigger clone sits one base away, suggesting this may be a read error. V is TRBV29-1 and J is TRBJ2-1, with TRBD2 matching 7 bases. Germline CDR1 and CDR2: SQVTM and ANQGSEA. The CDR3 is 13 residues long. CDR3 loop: CSHPSGIYNERFF. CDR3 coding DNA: TGCAGCCACCCTAGCGGAATATACAATGAGCGGTTCTTC.

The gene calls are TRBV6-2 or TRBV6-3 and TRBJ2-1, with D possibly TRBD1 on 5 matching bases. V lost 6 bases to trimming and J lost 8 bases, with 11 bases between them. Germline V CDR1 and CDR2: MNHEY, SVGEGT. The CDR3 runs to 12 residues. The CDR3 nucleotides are TGTGCCAGCAGAGCGACAGTACATGAGCAGTTCTTC. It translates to CASRATVHEQFF.

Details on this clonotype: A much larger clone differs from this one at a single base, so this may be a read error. The CDR3 DNA reads as TGTGTCAGCAGTTTATCACCCGGGGGCGCGTCTGAGACCCAGTACTTC. Residues: CVSSLSPGGASETQYF. The chain employs TRBV27 and TRBJ2-1, with D tentatively TRBD1 or TRBD2 (6 bases each). The J call may be faulty, since TRBJ2-5 better matches the DNA end. The CDR3 is 16 amino acids. From germline, CDR1 is MNHEY and CDR2 SMNVEV (reference sequence).

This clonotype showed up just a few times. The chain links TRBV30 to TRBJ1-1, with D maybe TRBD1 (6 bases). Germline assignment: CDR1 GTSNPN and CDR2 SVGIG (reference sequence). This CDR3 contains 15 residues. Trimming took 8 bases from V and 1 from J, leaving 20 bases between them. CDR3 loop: CAGFQGGWWNTEAFF. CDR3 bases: TGTGCCGGCTTCCAAGGGGGATGGTGGAACACTGAAGCTTTCTTT.

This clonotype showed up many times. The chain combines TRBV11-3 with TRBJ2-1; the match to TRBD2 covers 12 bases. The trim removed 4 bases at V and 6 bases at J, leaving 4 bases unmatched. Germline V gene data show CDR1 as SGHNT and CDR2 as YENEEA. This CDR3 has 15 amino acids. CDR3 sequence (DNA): TGTGCCAGCAGCTCCCGGGGACTAGCGGGCAATGAGCAGTTCTTC. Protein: CASSSRGLAGNEQFF.

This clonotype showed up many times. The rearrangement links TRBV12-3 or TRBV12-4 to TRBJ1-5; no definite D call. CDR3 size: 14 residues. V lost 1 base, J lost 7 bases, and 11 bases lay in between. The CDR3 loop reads CASSLGGLGQPQHF. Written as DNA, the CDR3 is TGTGCCAGCAGTTTAGGTGGTCTGGGGCAGCCCCAGCATTTT.

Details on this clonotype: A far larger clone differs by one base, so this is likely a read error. For the CDR3, the DNA is TGTGCCAGCAGCTTGCGAAGACTAGCGGGAGAGGGGACCCAGTACTTC. As protein: CASSLRRLAGEGTQYF. The chain has TRBV11-3 and TRBJ2-5, with 12 positions matching TRBD2. Germline V CDR1 and CDR2: SGHNT, YENEEA. The CDR3 sequence is 16 residues long. J lost 7 bases, V lost 3 bases, and 9 bases had no gene match.

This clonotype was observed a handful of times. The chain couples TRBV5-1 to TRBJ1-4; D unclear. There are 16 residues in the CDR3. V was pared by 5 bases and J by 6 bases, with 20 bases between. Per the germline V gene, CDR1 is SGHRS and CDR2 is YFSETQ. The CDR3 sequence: CASSWVSGRSDEKLFF. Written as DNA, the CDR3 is TGCGCCAGCAGTTGGGTATCGGGTCGGAGCGATGAAAAACTGTTTTTT.

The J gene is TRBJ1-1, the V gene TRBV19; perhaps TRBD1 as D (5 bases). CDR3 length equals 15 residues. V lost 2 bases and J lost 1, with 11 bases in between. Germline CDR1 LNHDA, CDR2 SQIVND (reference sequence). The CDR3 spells CASSIFGRENTEAFF. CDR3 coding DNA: TGTGCCAGTAGTATATTCGGCAGGGAGAACACTGAAGCTTTCTTT. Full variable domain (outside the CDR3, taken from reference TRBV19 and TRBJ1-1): DGGITQSPKYLFRKEGQNVTLSCEQNLNHDAMYWYRQDPGQGLRLIYYSQIVNDFQKGDIAEGYSVSREKKESFPLTVTSAQKNPTAFYLCASSIFGRENTEAFFGQGTRLTVV.

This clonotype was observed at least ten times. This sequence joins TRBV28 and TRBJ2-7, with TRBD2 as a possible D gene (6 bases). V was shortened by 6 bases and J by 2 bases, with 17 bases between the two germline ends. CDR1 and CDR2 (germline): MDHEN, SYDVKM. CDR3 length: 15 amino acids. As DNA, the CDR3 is TGTGCCAGCAGCCCCCCCGGGGCTAGCGCCTACGAGCAGTACTTC. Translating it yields CASSPPGASAYEQYF.

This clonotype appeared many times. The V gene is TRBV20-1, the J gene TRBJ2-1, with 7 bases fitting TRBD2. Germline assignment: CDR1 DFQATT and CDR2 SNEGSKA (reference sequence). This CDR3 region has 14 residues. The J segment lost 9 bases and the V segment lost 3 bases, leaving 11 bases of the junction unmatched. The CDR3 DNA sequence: TGCAGTGCTAGTTGGGCGGGAGACCAGAGTGAGCAGTTCTTC. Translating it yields CSASWAGDQSEQFF.

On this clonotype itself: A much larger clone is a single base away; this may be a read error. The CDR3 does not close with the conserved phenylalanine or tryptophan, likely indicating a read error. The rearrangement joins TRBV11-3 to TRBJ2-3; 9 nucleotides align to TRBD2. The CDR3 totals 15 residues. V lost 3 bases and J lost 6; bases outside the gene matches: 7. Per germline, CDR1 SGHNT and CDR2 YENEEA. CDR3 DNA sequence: TGTGCCAGCAGCTTCCCGCTCGGACTAGCGGATACGCAGTATCTT. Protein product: CASSFPLGLADTQYL.

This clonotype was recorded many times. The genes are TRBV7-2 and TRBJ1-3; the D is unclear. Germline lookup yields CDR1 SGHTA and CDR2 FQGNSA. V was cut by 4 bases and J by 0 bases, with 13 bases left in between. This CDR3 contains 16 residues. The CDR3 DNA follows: TGTGCCAGCAGCTCGACGGACGGAAGCTCTGGAAACACCATATATTTT. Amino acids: CASSSTDGSSGNTIYF.

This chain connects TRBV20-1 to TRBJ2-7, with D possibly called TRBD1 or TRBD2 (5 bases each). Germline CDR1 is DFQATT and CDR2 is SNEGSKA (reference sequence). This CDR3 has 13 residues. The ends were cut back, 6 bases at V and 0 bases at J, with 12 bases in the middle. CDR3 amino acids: CSAKGTSSYEQYF. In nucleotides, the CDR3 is TGCAGTGCGAAGGGGACGAGCTCCTACGAGCAGTACTTC.

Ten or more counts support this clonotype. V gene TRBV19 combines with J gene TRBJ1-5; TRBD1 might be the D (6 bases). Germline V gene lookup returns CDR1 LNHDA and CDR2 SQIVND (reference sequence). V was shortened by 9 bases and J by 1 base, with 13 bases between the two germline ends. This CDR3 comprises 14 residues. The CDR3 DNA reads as TGTGCCAGCCCGGTGGGGGGCAGCAATCAGCCCCAGCATTTT. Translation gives CASPVGGSNQPQHF. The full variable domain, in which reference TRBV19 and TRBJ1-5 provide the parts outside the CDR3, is DGGITQSPKYLFRKEGQNVTLSCEQNLNHDAMYWYRQDPGQGLRLIYYSQIVNDFQKGDIAEGYSVSREKKESFPLTVTSAQKNPTAFYLCASPVGGSNQPQHFGDGTRLSIL.

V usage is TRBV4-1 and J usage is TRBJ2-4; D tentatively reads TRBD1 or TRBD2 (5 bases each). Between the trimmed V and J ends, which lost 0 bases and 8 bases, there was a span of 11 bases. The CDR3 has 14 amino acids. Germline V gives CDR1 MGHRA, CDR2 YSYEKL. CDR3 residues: CASSQEPGTHIQYF. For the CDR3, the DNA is TGCGCCAGCAGCCAAGAGCCCGGGACCCACATTCAGTACTTC.

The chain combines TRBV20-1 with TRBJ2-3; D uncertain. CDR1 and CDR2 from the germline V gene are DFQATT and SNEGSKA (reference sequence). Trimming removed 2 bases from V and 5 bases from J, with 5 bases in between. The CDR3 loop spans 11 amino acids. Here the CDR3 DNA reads TGCAGTGCTAGAATGGGAGATACGCAGTATTTT. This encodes CSARMGDTQYF.

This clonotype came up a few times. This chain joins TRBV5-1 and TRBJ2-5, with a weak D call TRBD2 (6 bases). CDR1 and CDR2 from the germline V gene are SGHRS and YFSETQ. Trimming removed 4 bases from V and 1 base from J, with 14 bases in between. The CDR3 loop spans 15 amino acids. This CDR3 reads CASSLEEGSQETQYF. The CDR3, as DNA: TGCGCCAGCAGCCTGGAGGAGGGCAGCCAAGAGACCCAGTACTTC.

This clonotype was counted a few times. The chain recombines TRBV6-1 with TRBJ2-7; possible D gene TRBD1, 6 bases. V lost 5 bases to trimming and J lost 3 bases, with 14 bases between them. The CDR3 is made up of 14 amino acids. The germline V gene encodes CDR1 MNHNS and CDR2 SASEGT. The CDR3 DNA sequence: TGTGCCAGCAGTCCTACAGGGACCGACTACGAGCAGTACTTC. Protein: CASSPTGTDYEQYF.

In DNA form, the CDR3 reads TGTGCCAGCAGTTACTCCTTGGACAGACTTAATGAAAAACTGTTTTTT. It is translated as CASSYSLDRLNEKLFF. This chain links TRBV6-5 with TRBJ1-4; D perhaps matches TRBD1 (6 bases). CDR3 size: 16 residues. Germline V gene lookup returns CDR1 MNHEY and CDR2 SVGAGI. Trimming left V 0 bases short and J 4 bases short, with 12 bases between.

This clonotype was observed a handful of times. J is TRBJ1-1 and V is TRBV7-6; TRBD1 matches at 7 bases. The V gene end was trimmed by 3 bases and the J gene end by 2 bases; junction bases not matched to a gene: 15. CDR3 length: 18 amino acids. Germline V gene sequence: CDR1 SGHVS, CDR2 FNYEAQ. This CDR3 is CASSLGQYHFSPNTEAFF. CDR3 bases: TGTGCCAGCAGCTTGGGACAGTATCATTTTTCGCCAAACACTGAAGCTTTCTTT.

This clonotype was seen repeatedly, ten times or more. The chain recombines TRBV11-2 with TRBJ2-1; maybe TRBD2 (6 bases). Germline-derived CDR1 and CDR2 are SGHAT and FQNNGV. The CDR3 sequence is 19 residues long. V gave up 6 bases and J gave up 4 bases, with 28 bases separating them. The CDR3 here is CASRSVRDGSVTSYNEQFF. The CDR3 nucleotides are TGTGCCAGCAGATCAGTTCGGGACGGGAGCGTGACAAGTTACAATGAGCAGTTCTTC.

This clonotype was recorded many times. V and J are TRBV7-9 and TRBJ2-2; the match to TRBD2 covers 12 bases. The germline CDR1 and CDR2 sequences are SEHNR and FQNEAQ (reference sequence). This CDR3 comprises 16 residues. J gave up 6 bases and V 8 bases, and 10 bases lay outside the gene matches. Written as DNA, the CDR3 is TGTGCCAGCCGGTCGGTGACTAGCGGGAGACCCGGGGAGCTGTTTTTT. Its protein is CASRSVTSGRPGELFF. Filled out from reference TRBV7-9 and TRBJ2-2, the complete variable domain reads DTGVSQNPRHKITKRGQNVTFRCDPISEHNRLYWYRQTLGQGPEFLTYFQNEAQLEKSRLLSDRFSAERPKGSFSTLEIQRTEQGDSAMYLCASRSVTSGRPGELFFGEGSRLTVL.

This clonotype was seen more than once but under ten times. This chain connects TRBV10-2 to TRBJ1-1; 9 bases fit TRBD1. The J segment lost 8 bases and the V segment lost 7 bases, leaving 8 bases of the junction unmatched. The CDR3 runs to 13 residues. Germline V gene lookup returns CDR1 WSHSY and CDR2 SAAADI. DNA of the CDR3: TGCGCCAGCAAGGGGACAGGGCTGAGAGAAGCTTTCTTT. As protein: CASKGTGLREAFF.

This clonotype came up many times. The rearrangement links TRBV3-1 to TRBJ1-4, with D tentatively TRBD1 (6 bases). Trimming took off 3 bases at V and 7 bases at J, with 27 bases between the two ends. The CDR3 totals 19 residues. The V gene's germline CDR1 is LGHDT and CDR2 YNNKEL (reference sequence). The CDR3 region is CASSHWGSLDRQTGEKLFF. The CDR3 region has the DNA TGTGCCAGCAGCCACTGGGGTAGTTTGGACAGACAAACGGGTGAAAAACTGTTTTTT.